The 20 T cell receptor beta chains in this list originate from one sample, sequenced in a study of Ad26.COV2.S vaccination and SARS-CoV-2 variants. Assay used: immunoSEQ multiplex PCR; TCRdb lists only in-frame clones, some missing. The data contain hundreds of thousands of clones, 89% of them seen just once; the ten biggest clones take up approximately 2.5%. This sample's treatment: about 20 received Ad26.COV2.S at low or high dose, single or two shots; about 5 received placebo; per-sample allocation not given. All samples were drawn on day 63, counting from the first vaccine or placebo injection. This sample comprised peripheral blood, obtained in a trial of Ad26.COV2.S vaccine versus placebo. These receptors came from a person aged 18-65 years who received the Ad26.COV2.S COVID-19 vaccine or a placebo.

V is TRBV21-1 and J is TRBJ1-1; the table gives TRBD1 as D, unverified against the DNA. TRBV21-1 is listed as a pseudogene. The CDR3 consists of 14 residues. The CDR3 loop is CASSDTAANTEAFF. The CDR3 DNA sequence: TGTGCCAGCAGCGACACCGCTGCGAACACTGAAGCTTTCTTT.

This chain links TRBV9 with TRBJ2-7, with D maybe TRBD2 (6 bases). V lost 0 bases, J lost 7 bases, and 17 bases lay in between. This CDR3 is built from 15 residues. The germline V gene encodes CDR1 SGDLS and CDR2 YYNGEE. The DNA of the CDR3 is TGTGCCAGCAGCGTAGAGGAGGGATGGGCCGTGGAGCAGTACTTC. This encodes CASSVEEGWAVEQYF.

The CDR3 nucleotides read TGCGCCAGCAGCCAACACACCGGTTCTGGAGGCACTGAAGCTTTCTTT. Translating gives CASSQHTGSGGTEAFF. The rearrangement joins TRBV4-1 to TRBJ1-1; D is uncertain. The CDR3 covers 16 residues. Deletions cut 2 bases from V and 4 bases from J, with 17 bases between. The germline CDR1 and CDR2 sequences are MGHRA and YSYEKL.

This chain connects TRBV5-8 to TRBJ2-1; the match to TRBD2 covers 13 bases. J gave up 5 bases and V 4 bases, and 9 bases lay outside the gene matches. Per germline, CDR1 SGHTS and CDR2 YDEGEE. The CDR3 contains 17 residues. The DNA of the CDR3 is TGTGCCAGCAGCATCGGACTAGCGGGAGACGGACACAATGAGCAGTTCTTC. It yields the protein CASSIGLAGDGHNEQFF. The complete variable domain, with remaining parts taken from reference TRBV5-8 and TRBJ2-1, reads EAGVTQSPTHLIKTRGQQATLRCSPISGHTSVYWYQQALGLGLQFLLWYDEGEERNRGNFPPRFSGRQFPNYSSELNVNALELEDSALYLCASSIGLAGDGHNEQFFGPGTRLTVL.

This chain links TRBV9 with TRBJ1-1; the match to TRBD1 covers 7 bases. The ends lost 3 bases at V and 4 bases at J; junction bases unmatched: 9. This CDR3 is 15 amino acids long. CDR1 and CDR2 (germline): SGDLS, YYNGEE. The CDR3 coding sequence is TGTGCCAGCAGCGCGCAACCGGCAGGGGGCACTGAAGCTTTCTTT. Translated, it gives CASSAQPAGGTEAFF.

The rearrangement joins TRBV3-1 (or the pseudogene TRBV3-2) to TRBJ2-7; D not certain. This CDR3 contains 13 residues. The germline V and J ends were trimmed by 1 base and 4 bases, with 8 bases remaining between them. Germline V lookup: CDR1 LGHDT, CDR2 YNNKEL (reference sequence). CDR3 region: CASSQVWAYEQYF. DNA of the CDR3: TGTGCCAGCAGCCAAGTGTGGGCATACGAGCAGTACTTC.

This chain uses TRBV30 with TRBJ1-2, with 7 nucleotides matching TRBD1. The V segment lost 3 bases and the J segment 5 bases; nucleotides outside the gene matches: 9. CDR3 size: 14 residues. Germline CDR1 is GTSNPN and CDR2 is SVGIG (reference sequence). CDR3 nucleotides: TGTGCCTGGAGCCCGGGACAGTACGGTTATGGCTACACCTTC. Its translation: CAWSPGQYGYGYTF. The full variable domain, its missing parts supplied by reference TRBV30 and TRBJ1-2, is SQTIHQWPATLVQPVGSPLSLECTVEGTSNPNLYWYRQAAGRGLQLLFYSVGIGQISSEVPQNLSASRPQDRQFILSSKKLLLSDSGFYLCAWSPGQYGYGYTFGSGTRLTVV.

V and J are TRBV7-9 and TRBJ1-1; the match to TRBD1 covers 7 bases. Germline CDR1 is SEHNR and CDR2 is FQNEAQ (reference sequence). The CDR3 loop spans 15 amino acids. V shed 5 bases, J shed 2 bases, and the junction held 8 bases outside the gene matches. CDR3 region: CASSAAGQLNTEAFF. The CDR3 DNA reads TGTGCCAGCAGCGCCGCGGGACAGTTAAACACTGAAGCTTTCTTT.

V gene TRBV18 combines with J gene TRBJ2-7; maybe TRBD1 (6 bases). V lost 0 bases and J lost 3, with 15 bases in between. The germline V gene encodes CDR1 KGHSH and CDR2 LQKENI. The CDR3 consists of 16 residues. DNA of the CDR3: TGTGCCAGCTCACCACCAGCGTATAAAGGGGGCTACGAGCAGTACTTC. Translated: CASSPPAYKGGYEQYF.

The V and J genes are TRBV28 and TRBJ2-1; 11 bases are shared with TRBD1. With V trimmed by 7 bases and J by 7 bases, 12 bases remained unmatched. Germline CDR1 reads MDHEN; CDR2 reads SYDVKM. CDR3 length: 16 residues. The CDR3 region is CASTPGGTGGINEQFF. DNA of the CDR3: TGTGCCAGCACCCCGGGCGGGACAGGGGGTATTAATGAGCAGTTCTTC.

The chain has TRBV30 and TRBJ1-3; D remains ambiguous. Germline V gives CDR1 GTSNPN, CDR2 SVGIG (reference sequence). The CDR3 is 17 amino acids. V lost 1 base and J 2 bases, leaving 18 bases between the germline ends. Written as DNA, the CDR3 is TGTGCCTGGAGTGCGGGATGGGATTGGGGTGCTGGAAACACCATATATTTT. Residues: CAWSAGWDWGAGNTIYF.

CDR3 protein: CASTVPGATYEQYF. As DNA, the CDR3 is TGTGCCAGCACAGTGCCAGGGGCGACCTACGAGCAGTACTTC. V gene TRBV28 combines with J gene TRBJ2-7; D is possibly TRBD1 (6 bases). Deletions cut 7 bases from V and 2 bases from J, with 15 bases between. Looked up from germline, CDR1 is MDHEN and CDR2 is SYDVKM. CDR3 length equals 14 residues. The full variable domain, in which reference TRBV28 and TRBJ2-7 provide the parts outside the CDR3, is DVKVTQSSRYLVKRTGEKVFLECVQDMDHENMFWYRQDPGLGLRLIYFSYDVKMKEKGDIPEGYSVSREKKERFSLILESASTNQTSMYLCASTVPGATYEQYFGPGTRLTVT.

Worth noting for this clone: One end of the junction is discordant with germline, which a read error may explain. The chain combines TRBV6-5 with TRBJ1-3, with 7 bases that match TRBD1. The CDR3 covers 14 residues. The germline CDR1 and CDR2 sequences are MNHEY and SVGAGI. The CDR3 here is CARRGGGGTSTIYF. The CDR3 coding sequence is TGTGCCCGCAGGGGGGGCGGGGGAACATCCACCATATATTTT.

CDR3 residues: CASSFGIYRAGDQETQYF. The CDR3 nucleotides are TGTGCCAGCAGCTTTGGGATCTATAGAGCGGGCGATCAAGAGACCCAGTACTTC. The chain is built from TRBV12-1 and TRBJ2-5; TRBD2 is the table's D call, not checked against the DNA. TRBV12-1 is flagged as a pseudogene. This CDR3 region has 18 residues.

The rearrangement links TRBV9 to TRBJ2-1; weak D call: TRBD1 (5 bases). The CDR3 contains 14 residues. CDR1 and CDR2 from the germline V gene are SGDLS and YYNGEE. V lost 2 bases to trimming and J lost 3 bases, with 9 bases between them. The CDR3: CASSVQGNYNEQFF. The CDR3 DNA is TGTGCCAGCAGCGTCCAGGGAAACTACAATGAGCAGTTCTTC. Full variable domain (remainder filled in from reference TRBV9 and TRBJ2-1): DSGVTQTPKHLITATGQRVTLRCSPRSGDLSVYWYQQSLDQGLQFLIQYYNGEERAKGNILERFSAQQFPDLHSELNLSSLELGDSALYFCASSVQGNYNEQFFGPGTRLTVL.

The chain couples TRBV6-1 to TRBJ2-3; TRBD2 matches 11 bases. Germline-derived CDR1 and CDR2 are MNHNS and SASEGT. Germline trimming cut 4 bases from V and 5 bases from J; bases unmatched to any gene: 8. This CDR3 comprises 16 residues. In DNA, the CDR3 is TGTGCCAGCAGTGGTAAACTAGCGGGGGTGGTAGATACGCAGTATTTT. Amino acid sequence: CASSGKLAGVVDTQYF.

This chain joins TRBV11-3 and TRBJ2-5, with TRBD2 matching 7 bases. Germline V CDR1 and CDR2: SGHNT, YENEEA. Trimming at V came to 1 base and at J to 7 bases, leaving 9 bases not matched to a gene. The CDR3 contains 15 residues. CDR3 nucleotides: TGTGCCAGCAGCTTAGGCCCTTTCAGGGAGGGGACCCAGTACTTC. This translates into CASSLGPFREGTQYF.

The V gene is TRBV2, the J gene TRBJ2-1; D is unresolved. This CDR3 has 15 amino acids. V was cut by 3 bases and J by 3 bases, with 12 bases left in between. Germline assignment: CDR1 SNHLY and CDR2 FYNNEI. The CDR3 nucleotides are TGTGCCAGCAGTGACCCACGCACCTACTACAATGAGCAGTTCTTC. Its translation is CASSDPRTYYNEQFF. Using reference TRBV2 and TRBJ2-1 for the parts outside the CDR3, the full variable domain is EPEVTQTPSHQVTQMGQEVILRCVPISNHLYFYWYRQILGQKVEFLVSFYNNEISEKSEIFDDQFSVERPDGSNFTLKIRSTKLEDSAMYFCASSDPRTYYNEQFFGPGTRLTVL.

In its sample, this clone was seen once. This chain connects TRBV6-5 to TRBJ2-1, with TRBD1 matching over 9 bases. This CDR3 contains 16 residues. V was clipped by 0 bases and J by 6 bases; unmatched bases: 6. Germline CDR1 MNHEY, CDR2 SVGAGI. The DNA of the CDR3 is TGTGCCAGCAGTTACTCGATCACAGGGGGCACCAATGAGCAGTTCTTC. This codes for CASSYSITGGTNEQFF.

The chain recombines TRBV11-2 with TRBJ2-1, with 9 bases aligning to TRBD2. The V and J ends lost 5 bases and 6 bases, in that order; junction bases with no gene match: 14. The CDR3 runs 17 residues. CDR1 and CDR2 (germline): SGHAT, FQNNGV. CDR3 nucleotides: TGTGCCAGCAGCCCCTGGAGTAGCGGGAGTACCCCCAATGAGCAGTTCTTC. As protein: CASSPWSSGSTPNEQFF.